This T cell receptor (beta chain) was captured by sequencing in a study of neoadjuvant nivolumab and ipilimumab in lung cancer. Using immunoSEQ multiplex PCR, the repertoire was profiled, and TCRdb retains in-frame clones only, with some absent. The sample gives approximately 17,000 clones, 65% to 80% of which show up once; 7% to 9% is in the top ten. Germline CDR1 reads LNHNV; CDR2 reads YYDKDF (reference sequence). V was clipped by 3 bases and J by 5 bases; unmatched bases: 6. The CDR3 extends over 15 amino acids. The sample in question was tumor tissue, obtained after neoadjuvant nivolumab, alone or with ipilimumab, at or shortly before surgery. The source of this sequence is an adult with non-small cell lung cancer. The chain carries TRBV15 and TRBJ2-5; 10 bases map to TRBD2. The CDR3 nucleotides are TGTGCCACCAGCAGGTCTAGCGGGAGCCAGGAGACCCAGTACTTC. Protein sequence: CATSRSSGSQETQYF.